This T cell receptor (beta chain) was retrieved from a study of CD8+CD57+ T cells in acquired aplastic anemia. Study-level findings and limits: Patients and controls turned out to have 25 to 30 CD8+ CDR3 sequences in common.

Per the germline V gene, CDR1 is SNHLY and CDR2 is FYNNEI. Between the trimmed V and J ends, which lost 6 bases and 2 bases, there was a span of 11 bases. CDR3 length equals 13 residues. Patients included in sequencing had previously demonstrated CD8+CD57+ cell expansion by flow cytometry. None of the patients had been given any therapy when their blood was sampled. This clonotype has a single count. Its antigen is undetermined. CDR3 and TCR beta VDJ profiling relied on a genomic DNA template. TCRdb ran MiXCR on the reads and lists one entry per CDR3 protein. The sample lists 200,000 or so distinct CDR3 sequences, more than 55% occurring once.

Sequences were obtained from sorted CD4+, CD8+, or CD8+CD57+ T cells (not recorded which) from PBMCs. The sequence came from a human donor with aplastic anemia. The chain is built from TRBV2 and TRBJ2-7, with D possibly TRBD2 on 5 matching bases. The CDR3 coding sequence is TGTGCCAGCAGGGGAGAGGAGACCTACGAGCAGTACTTC. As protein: CASRGEETYEQYF.